Presented here are 2 T cell receptor beta chains from one specimen sequenced in a study of CD8 T cells in Susac syndrome. Random hexamers were used to reverse transcribe an amount of about 0.45 to 1 ug RNA. TCRdb ran MiXCR on the immunoSEQ multiplex PCR reads and lists one entry per CDR3 protein. The table has 150,000 to 200,000 distinct CDR3 sequences, around 95% seen once. Sequencing was carried out using CD4+ T cells from PBMCs. These receptors were obtained from a human donor in good health.

This clonotype is a singleton in its sample. This sequence joins TRBV7-2 and TRBJ2-1, with D tentatively TRBD2 (7 bases). CDR1 SGHTA and CDR2 FQGNSA come from the germline V gene. V was trimmed by 6 bases and J by 12 bases, leaving 24 bases between them. The CDR3 loop spans 15 amino acids. The CDR3 loop reads CASRLGLVGALGQFF. In nucleotides, the CDR3 is TGTGCCAGCAGACTTGGACTAGTGGGGGCCTTGGGGCAGTTCTTC.

CDR3 region: CSASRDSYNEQFF. CDR3 DNA sequence: TGCAGTGCTAGTCGGGACTCCTACAATGAGCAGTTCTTC. The V call is TRBV20-1, the J call TRBJ2-1; weak D call: TRBD2 (5 bases). The V gene lost 3 bases and the J gene lost 0 bases, with 6 bases spanning the gap. CDR3 length equals 13 residues. Germline assignment: CDR1 DFQATT and CDR2 SNEGSKA (reference sequence).